Listed below are T cell receptor beta chains from one sample, sequenced in a study of shared clonotypes between healthy human individuals. Generated by immunoSEQ multiplex PCR, the TCRdb table keeps only in-frame clones and is missing some. The sample has around 980,000 clones, about four fifths seen once. Sequenced sample: memory CD4+ T cells from PBMCs. These receptors all stem from a man aged 18 to 30 in good health. Some clones in this sample may be carry-over from other donors' samples. CDR3s include the opening cysteine and the closing phenylalanine or tryptophan. Each record gives: V gene, J gene, CDR3 protein.

TRBV11-3,TRBJ2-5,CASSLGSDGETQYF
TRBV5-1,TRBJ2-3,CASSLEGIADTQYF
TRBV28,TRBJ1-2,CASSGGGASGYTF
TRBV13,TRBJ2-1,CASSWDAGSSYNEQFF
TRBV5-4,TRBJ1-5,CASSVDRGPGQPQHF
TRBV27,TRBJ1-5,CASSAQGNEPQHF
TRBV5-4,TRBJ2-7,CASSRPGQATYEQYF
TRBV5-1,TRBJ1-1,CASSASGTPTEAFF
TRBV5-1,TRBJ1-1,CASRPYRGLMDTEAFF
TRBV2,TRBJ2-1,CASRGGASGSFNEQFF
TRBV18,TRBJ2-3,CASSPLTGTHTQYF
TRBV9,TRBJ2-7,CASSVATGQNYEQYF
TRBV2,TRBJ2-3,CASSEFITDTQYF
TRBV28,TRBJ1-3,CASSSRDTMNTIYF
TRBV18,TRBJ2-7,CASSPRDSAYEQYF
TRBV7-2,TRBJ2-7,CASSKGRPQGSVADF
TRBV6-1,TRBJ2-7,CASRNRIPPNEQYF
TRBV30,TRBJ1-2,CAWSRAQNYGYTF
TRBV6-1,TRBJ1-5,CASSEVRDQPQHF
TRBV6-7,TRBJ2-7,CASSYSKDRNLYYEQYF
TRBV15,TRBJ2-7,CATSRDRGSYEQYF
TRBV2,TRBJ2-7,CASRWGSGEQYF
TRBV7-6,TRBJ2-7,CASSLGQEGEQYF
TRBV6-6,TRBJ1-5,CASSVDRDQPQHF
TRBV7-9,TRBJ2-1,CASRLAGADNEQFF
TRBV7-9,TRBJ2-3,CASSVLSTDTQYF
TRBV9,TRBJ2-1,CASSVGVSGDSYNEQFF
TRBV28,TRBJ1-5,CASWGRGGQPQHF
TRBV6-5,TRBJ1-1,CASSYPTGQGTEAFF
TRBV14,TRBJ1-1,CASSGQMNTEAFF
TRBV5-1,TRBJ2-3,CASSPPADTQYF
TRBV5-1,TRBJ2-1,CASSLGLAGLPPNEQFF
TRBV7-2,TRBJ1-2,CASSLVVGEGNYGYTF
TRBV19,TRBJ2-1,CASSIPRGAYNEQFF
TRBV2,TRBJ1-1,CASSEALRATEAFF
TRBV7-9,TRBJ2-5,CASSRTGGETQYF
TRBV18,TRBJ1-1,CASSAGQGVTEAFF
TRBV2,TRBJ2-3,CASSDGQYTDTQYF